This T cell receptor (beta chain) was profiled in a study of blood T cell repertoires in COVID-19. Using immunoSEQ multiplex PCR, the repertoire was profiled, and TCRdb retains in-frame clones only, with some absent. Of 330,000 or so clones listed, about 91% are singletons. Source material: peripheral blood. This sequence was found in a man younger than 45 with COVID-19, enrolled during active disease.

CDR3 in DNA: TGCAGCGTTGAAGAACGGGAGGCCCCCTACGAGCAGTACTTC. Amino acids: CSVEEREAPYEQYF. The V call is TRBV29-1, the J call TRBJ2-7; TRBD2 agrees at 7 bases. The germline V gene has CDR1 SQVTM and CDR2 ANQGSEA. The CDR3 sequence is 14 residues long. V shed 0 bases and J 2 bases; nucleotides not matched to a gene: 4.